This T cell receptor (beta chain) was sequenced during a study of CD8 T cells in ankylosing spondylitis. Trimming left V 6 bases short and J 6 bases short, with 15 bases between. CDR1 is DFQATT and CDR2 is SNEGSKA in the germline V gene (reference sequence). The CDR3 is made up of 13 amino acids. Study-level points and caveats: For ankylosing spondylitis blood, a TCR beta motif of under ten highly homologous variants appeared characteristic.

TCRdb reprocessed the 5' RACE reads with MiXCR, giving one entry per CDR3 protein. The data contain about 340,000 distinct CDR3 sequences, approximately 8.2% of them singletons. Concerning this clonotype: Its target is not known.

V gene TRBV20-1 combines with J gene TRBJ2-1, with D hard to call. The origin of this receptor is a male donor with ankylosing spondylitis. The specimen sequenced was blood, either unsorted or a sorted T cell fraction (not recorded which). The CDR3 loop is CSAAVLLGNEQFF. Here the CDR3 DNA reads TGCAGTGCGGCCGTCCTACTCGGCAATGAGCAGTTCTTC.